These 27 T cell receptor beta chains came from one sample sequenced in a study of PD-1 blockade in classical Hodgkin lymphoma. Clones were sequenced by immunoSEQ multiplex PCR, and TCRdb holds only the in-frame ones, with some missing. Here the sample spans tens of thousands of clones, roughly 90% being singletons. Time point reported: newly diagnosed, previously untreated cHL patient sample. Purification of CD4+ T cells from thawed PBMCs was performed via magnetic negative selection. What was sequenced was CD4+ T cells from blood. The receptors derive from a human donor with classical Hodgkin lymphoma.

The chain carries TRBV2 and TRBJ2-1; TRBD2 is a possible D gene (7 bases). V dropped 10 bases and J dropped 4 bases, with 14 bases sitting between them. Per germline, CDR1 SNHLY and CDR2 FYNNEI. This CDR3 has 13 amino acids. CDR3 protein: CAINREGYNEQFF. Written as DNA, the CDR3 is TGTGCCATTAACAGGGAGGGGTACAATGAGCAGTTCTTC.

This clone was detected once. This chain's CDR3 is CASIGQSNYGYTF. In DNA, the CDR3 is TGTGCCAGCATCGGACAGTCCAACTATGGCTACACCTTC. The chain links TRBV2 to TRBJ1-2; possible D gene TRBD1, 6 bases. Germline CDR1 and CDR2: SNHLY and FYNNEI. The ends were cut back, 7 bases at V and 2 bases at J, with 11 bases in the middle. The CDR3 contains 13 residues.

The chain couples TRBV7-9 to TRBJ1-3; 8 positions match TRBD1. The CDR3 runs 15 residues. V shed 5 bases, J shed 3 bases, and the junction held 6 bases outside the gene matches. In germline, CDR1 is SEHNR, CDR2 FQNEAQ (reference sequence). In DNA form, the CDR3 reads TGTGCCAGCAGCATTACAGGGGGTATTGGAAACACCATATATTTT. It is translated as CASSITGGIGNTIYF.

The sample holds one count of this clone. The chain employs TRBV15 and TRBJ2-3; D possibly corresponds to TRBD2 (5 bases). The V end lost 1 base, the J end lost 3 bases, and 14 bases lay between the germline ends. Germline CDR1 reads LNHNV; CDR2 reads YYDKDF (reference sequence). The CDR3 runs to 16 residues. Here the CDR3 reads CATSRGGLAGTDTQYF. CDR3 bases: TGTGCCACCAGCAGAGGGGGTCTAGCTGGGACAGATACGCAGTATTTT.

The CDR3 coding sequence is TGTGCCAGCAGTTTTCAACTTCACAGGGGGCTCAACGAGCAGTACTTC. This translates into CASSFQLHRGLNEQYF. The chain recombines TRBV27 with TRBJ2-7, with 9 bases fitting TRBD1. CDR1 is MNHEY, CDR2 SMNVEV, per germline (reference sequence). The V and J ends lost 3 bases and 5 bases, in that order; junction bases with no gene match: 11. This CDR3 is built from 16 residues.

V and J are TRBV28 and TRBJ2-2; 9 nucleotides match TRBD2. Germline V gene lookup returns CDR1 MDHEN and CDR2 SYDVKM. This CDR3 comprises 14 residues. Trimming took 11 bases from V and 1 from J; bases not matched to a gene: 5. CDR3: CAGSTSGNTGELFF. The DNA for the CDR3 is TGTGCCGGCTCGACTAGCGGGAACACCGGGGAGCTGTTTTTT.

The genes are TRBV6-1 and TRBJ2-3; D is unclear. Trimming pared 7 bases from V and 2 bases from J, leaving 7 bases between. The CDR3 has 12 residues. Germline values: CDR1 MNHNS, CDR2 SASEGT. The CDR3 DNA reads TGTGCCAGCACTCAGAACACAGATACGCAGTATTTT. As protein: CASTQNTDTQYF.

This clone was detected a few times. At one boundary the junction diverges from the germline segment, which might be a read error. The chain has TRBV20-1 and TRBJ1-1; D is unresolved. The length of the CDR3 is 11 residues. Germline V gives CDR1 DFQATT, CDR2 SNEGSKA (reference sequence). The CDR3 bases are TGCAGTGCTGGAGACAACACTGAAGCTTTCTTT. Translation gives CSAGDNTEAFF.

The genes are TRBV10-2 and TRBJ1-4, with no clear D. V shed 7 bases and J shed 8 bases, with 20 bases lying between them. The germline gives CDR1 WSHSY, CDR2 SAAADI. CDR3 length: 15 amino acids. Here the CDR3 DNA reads TGCGCCAGCACACACTCGGACCCTAATCGGGAAAAACTGTTTTTT. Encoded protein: CASTHSDPNREKLFF.

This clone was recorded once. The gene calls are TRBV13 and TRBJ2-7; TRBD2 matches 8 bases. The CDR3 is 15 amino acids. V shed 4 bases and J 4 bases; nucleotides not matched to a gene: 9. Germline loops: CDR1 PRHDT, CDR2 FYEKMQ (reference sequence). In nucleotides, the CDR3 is TGTGCCAGCAGCTGGACCGGGACTAGACTTTACGAGCAGTACTTC. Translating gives CASSWTGTRLYEQYF. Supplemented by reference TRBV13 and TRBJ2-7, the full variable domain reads AAGVIQSPRHLIKEKRETATLKCYPIPRHDTVYWYQQGPGQDPQFLISFYEKMQSDKGSIPDRFSAQQFSDYHSELNMSSLELGDSALYFCASSWTGTRLYEQYFGPGTRLTVT.

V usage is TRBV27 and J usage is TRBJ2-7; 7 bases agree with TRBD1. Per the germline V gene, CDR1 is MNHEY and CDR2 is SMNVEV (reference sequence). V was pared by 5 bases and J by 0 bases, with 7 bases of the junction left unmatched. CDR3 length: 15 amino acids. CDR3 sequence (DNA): TGTGCCAGCAGTACACTGACAGGGCCCTCCTACGAGCAGTACTTC. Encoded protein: CASSTLTGPSYEQYF.

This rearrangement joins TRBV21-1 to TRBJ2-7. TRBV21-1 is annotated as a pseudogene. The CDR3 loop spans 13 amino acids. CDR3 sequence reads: CASSKERSYEQYV. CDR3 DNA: TGTGCCAGCAGCAAAGAACGCTCCTACGAGCAGTACGTC.

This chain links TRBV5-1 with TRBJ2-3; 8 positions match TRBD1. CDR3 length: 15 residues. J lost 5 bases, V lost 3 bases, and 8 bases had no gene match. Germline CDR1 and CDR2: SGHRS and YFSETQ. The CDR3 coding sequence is TGCGCCAGCAGCTCCCTCCGGACAGGGCGAGATACGCAGTATTTT. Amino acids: CASSSLRTGRDTQYF.

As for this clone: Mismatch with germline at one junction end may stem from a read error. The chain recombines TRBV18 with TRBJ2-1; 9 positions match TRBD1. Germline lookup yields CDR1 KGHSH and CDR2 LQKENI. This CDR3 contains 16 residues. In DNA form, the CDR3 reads TGTGCCAGCTCACCCCGCACAGGGGGCTCCTTCAATGAGCAGTTCTTC. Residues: CASSPRTGGSFNEQFF.

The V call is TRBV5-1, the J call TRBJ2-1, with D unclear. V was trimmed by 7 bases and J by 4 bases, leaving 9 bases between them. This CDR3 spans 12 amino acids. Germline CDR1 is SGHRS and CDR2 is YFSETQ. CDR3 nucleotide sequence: TGCGCCAGCTTCATGGGATACAATGAGCAGTTCTTC. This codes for CASFMGYNEQFF.

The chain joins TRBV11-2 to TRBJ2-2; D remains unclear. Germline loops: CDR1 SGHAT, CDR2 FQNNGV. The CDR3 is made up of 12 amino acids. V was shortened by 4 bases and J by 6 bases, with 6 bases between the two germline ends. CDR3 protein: CASSSPPGELFF. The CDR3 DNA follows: TGTGCCAGCAGCTCCCCCCCCGGGGAGCTGTTTTTT.

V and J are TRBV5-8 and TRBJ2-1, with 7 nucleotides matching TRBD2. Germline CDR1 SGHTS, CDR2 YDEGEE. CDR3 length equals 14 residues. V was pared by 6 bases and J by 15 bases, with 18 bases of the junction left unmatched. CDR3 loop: CASNIIGGSGILFF. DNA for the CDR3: TGTGCCAGCAACATCATAGGAGGGAGCGGGATATTGTTCTTC.

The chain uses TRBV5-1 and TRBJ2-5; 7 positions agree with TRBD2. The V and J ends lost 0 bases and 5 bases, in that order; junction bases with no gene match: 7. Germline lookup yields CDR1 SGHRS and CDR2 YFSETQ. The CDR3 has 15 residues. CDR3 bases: TGCGCCAGCAGCTTGGGTGCGGGAGTAGTGGAGACCCAGTACTTC. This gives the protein CASSLGAGVVETQYF.

CDR3 region: CASSPTGYAYEQYF. The CDR3 DNA follows: TGTGCCAGCAGCCCGACAGGGTACGCCTACGAGCAGTACTTC. The genes are TRBV5-6 and TRBJ2-7; TRBD1 agrees at 7 bases. The CDR3 runs 14 residues. With V trimmed by 4 bases and J by 2 bases, 6 bases remained unmatched. Germline CDR1 SGHDT, CDR2 YYEEEE.

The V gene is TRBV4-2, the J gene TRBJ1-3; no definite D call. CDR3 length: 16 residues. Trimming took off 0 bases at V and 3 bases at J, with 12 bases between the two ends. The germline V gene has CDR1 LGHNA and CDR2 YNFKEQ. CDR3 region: CASSQDLKKYGNTIYF. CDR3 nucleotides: TGTGCCAGCAGCCAAGATTTAAAGAAATATGGAAACACCATATATTTT.

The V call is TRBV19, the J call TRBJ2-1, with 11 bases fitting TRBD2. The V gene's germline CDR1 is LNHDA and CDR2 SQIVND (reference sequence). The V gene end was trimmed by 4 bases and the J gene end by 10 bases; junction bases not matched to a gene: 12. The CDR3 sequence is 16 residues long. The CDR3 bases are TGTGCCAGTAGTAGAACCGGGACTAGCGGTGTTAGGGAGCAGTTCTTC. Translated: CASSRTGTSGVREQFF.

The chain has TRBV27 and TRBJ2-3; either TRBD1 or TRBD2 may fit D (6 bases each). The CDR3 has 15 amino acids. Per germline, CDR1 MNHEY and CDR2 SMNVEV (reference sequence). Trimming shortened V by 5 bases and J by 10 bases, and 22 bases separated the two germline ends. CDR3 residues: CASSQGGTRSLSQYF. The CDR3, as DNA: TGTGCCAGCAGTCAAGGGGGGACTCGCTCTCTTTCGCAGTATTTT.

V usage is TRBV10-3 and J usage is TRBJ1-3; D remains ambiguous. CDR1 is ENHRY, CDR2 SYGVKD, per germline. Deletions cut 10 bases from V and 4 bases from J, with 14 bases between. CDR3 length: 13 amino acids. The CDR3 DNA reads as TGTGCCACCGACGCCGGCTTCGGAAACACCATATATTTT. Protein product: CATDAGFGNTIYF.

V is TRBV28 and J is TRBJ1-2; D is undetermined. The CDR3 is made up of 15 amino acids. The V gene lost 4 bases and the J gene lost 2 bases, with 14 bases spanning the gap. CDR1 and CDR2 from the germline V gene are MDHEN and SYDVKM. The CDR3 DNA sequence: TGTGCCAGCAGTTCCCCACCTGGCAGGAACTATGGCTACACCTTC. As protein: CASSSPPGRNYGYTF.

In DNA form, the CDR3 reads TGTGCCAGCTACCGCGACAGGGGTACCACCTACGAGCAGTACTTC. Residues: CASYRDRGTTYEQYF. The chain has TRBV2 and TRBJ2-7, with TRBD1 identical over 8 bases. This CDR3 is built from 15 residues. From germline, CDR1 is SNHLY and CDR2 FYNNEI. Trimming at V came to 8 bases and at J to 2 bases, leaving 11 bases not matched to a gene.

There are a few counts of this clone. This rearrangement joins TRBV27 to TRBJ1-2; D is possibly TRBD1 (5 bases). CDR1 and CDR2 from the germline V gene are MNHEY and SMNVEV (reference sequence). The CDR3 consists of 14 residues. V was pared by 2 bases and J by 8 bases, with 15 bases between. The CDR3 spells CASSLSWGSQGYTF. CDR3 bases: TGTGCCAGCAGTTTAAGTTGGGGCTCCCAGGGCTACACCTTC.

The DNA of the CDR3 is TGTGCCAGCAGCTTGGCGGCAGTCTCCTATGGCTACACCTTC. It is translated as CASSLAAVSYGYTF. The chain joins TRBV5-6 to TRBJ1-2; D gene uncertain. Germline V CDR1 and CDR2: SGHDT, YYEEEE. V lost 0 bases and J lost 4, with 10 bases in between. CDR3 length equals 14 residues.